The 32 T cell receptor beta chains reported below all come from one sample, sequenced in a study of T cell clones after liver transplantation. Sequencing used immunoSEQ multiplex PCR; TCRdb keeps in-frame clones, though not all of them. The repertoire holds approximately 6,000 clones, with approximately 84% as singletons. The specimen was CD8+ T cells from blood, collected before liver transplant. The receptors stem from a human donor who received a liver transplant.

In DNA form, the CDR3 reads TGCGCCAGCAGCCAAGAATGGGGCCACTGGGTCGGGGAGCTGTTTTTT. Encoded protein: CASSQEWGHWVGELFF. This sequence joins TRBV4-1 and TRBJ2-2; a possible D gene is TRBD1 (5 bases). Trimming stripped 0 bases from V and 7 bases from J, with 15 bases between. CDR1 and CDR2 from the germline V gene are MGHRA and YSYEKL. This CDR3 is built from 16 residues.

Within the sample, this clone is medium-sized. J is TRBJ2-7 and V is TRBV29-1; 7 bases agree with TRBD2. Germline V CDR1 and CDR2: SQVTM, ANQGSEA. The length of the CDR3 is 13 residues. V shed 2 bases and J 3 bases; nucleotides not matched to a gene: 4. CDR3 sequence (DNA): TGCAGCGTTGAAAATGCGGGGGACTACGAGCAGTACTTC. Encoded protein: CSVENAGDYEQYF.

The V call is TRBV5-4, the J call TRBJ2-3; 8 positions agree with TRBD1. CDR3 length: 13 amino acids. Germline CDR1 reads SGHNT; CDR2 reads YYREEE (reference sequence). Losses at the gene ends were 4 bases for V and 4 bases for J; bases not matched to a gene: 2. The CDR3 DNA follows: TGTGCCAGCAGCGCACAGGGGGCAGATACGCAGTATTTT. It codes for CASSAQGADTQYF.

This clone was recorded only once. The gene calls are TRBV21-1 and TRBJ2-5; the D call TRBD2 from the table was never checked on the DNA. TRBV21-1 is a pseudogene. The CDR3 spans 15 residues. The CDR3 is CASSKGRREEETQYF. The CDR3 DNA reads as TGTGCCAGCAGCAAAGGTCGCAGGGAGGAAGAGACCCAGTACTTC.

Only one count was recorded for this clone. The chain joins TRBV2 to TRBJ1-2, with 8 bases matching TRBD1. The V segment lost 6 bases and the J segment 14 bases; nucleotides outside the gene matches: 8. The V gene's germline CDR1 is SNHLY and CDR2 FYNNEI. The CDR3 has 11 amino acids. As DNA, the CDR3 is TGTGCCAGCAGGGCAGGGGGCTTTTGGACCTTC. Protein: CASRAGGFWTF.

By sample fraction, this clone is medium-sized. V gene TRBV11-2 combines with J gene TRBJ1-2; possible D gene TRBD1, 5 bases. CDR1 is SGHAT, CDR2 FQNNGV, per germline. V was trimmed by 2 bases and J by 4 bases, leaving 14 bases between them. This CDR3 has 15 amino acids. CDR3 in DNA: TGTGCCAGCAGCTTATCGGGGGGTAGTTTCTATGGCTACACCTTC. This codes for CASSLSGGSFYGYTF.

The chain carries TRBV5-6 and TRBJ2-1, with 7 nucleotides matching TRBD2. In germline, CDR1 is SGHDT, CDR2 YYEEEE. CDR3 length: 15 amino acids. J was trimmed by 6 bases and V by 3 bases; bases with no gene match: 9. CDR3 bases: TGTGCCAGCAGCTGGCTCAGCGGGGCTAGCAATGAGCAGTTCTTC. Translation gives CASSWLSGASNEQFF.

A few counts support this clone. CDR3 nucleotide sequence: TGCGCCAGCAGCCCCCGGTGGAGCTCCTACGAGCAGTACTTC. Protein sequence: CASSPRWSSYEQYF. The V call is TRBV4-3, the J call TRBJ2-7, with D hard to call. The germline gives CDR1 LGHNA, CDR2 YSLEER. The CDR3 consists of 14 residues. V lost 4 bases, J lost 0 bases, and 10 bases lay in between.

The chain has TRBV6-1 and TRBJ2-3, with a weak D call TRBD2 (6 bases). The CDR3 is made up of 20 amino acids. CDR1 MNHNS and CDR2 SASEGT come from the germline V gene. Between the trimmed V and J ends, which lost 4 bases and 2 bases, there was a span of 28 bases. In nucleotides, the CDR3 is TGTGCCAGCAGTGCCCCACCCCCGGGACTGGAACCGACCACCACAGATACGCAGTATTTT. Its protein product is CASSAPPPGLEPTTTDTQYF.

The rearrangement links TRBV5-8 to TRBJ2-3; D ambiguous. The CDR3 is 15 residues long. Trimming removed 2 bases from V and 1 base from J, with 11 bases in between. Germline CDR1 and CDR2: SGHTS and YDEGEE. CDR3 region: CASSFHERGTDTQYF. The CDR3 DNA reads TGTGCCAGCAGCTTTCATGAACGAGGCACAGATACGCAGTATTTT.

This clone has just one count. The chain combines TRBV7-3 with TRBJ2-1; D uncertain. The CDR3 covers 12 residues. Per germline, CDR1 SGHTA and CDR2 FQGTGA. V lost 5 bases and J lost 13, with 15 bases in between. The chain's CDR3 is CASSPHVKDQFF. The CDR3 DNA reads TGTGCCAGCAGCCCCCACGTAAAAGATCAGTTCTTC.

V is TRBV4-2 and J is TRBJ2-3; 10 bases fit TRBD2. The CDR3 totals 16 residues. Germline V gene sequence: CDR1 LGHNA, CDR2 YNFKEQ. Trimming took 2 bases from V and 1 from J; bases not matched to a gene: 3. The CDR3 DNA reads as TGTGCCAGCAGCCAACGGACTAGCGGAGGCACAGATACGCAGTATTTT. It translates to CASSQRTSGGTDTQYF.

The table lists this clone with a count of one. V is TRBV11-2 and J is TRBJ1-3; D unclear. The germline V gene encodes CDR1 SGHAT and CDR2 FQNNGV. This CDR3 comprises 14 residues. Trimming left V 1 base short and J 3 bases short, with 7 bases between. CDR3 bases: TGTGCCAGCAGCTTAGGCGGGTATGGAAACACCATATATTTT. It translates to CASSLGGYGNTIYF.

CDR3 in amino acids: CASSVAPSGDTQYF. CDR3 nucleotides: TGTGCCAGCAGCGTAGCGCCTAGTGGGGATACGCAGTATTTT. V and J are TRBV9 and TRBJ2-3; D is unresolved. This CDR3 spans 14 amino acids. V was pared by 0 bases and J by 6 bases, with 11 bases between. Germline CDR1 SGDLS, CDR2 YYNGEE.

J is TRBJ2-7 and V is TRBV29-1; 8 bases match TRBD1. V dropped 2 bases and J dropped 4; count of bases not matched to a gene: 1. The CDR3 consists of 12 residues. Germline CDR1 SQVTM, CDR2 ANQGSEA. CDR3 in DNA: TGCAGCGTTGAACAGGGGGCTTACGAGCAGTACTTC. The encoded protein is CSVEQGAYEQYF.

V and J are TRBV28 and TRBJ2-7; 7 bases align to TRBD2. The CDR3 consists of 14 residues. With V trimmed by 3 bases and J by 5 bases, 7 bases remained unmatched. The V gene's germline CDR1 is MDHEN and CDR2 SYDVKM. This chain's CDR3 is CASSFPPGGHEQYF. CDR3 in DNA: TGTGCCAGCAGTTTCCCACCGGGAGGACACGAGCAGTACTTC.

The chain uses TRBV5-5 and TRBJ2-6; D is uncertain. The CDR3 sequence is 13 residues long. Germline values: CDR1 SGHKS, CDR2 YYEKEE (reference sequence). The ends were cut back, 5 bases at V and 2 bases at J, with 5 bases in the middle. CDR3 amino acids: CASSRTGANVLTF. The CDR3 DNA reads TGTGCCAGCAGTAGGACTGGGGCCAACGTCCTGACTTTC. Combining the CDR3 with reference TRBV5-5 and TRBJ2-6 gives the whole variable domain DAGVTQSPTHLIKTRGQQVTLRCSPISGHKSVSWYQQVLGQGPQFIFQYYEKEERGRGNFPDRFSARQFPNYSSELNVNALLLGDSALYLCASSRTGANVLTFGAGSRLTVL.

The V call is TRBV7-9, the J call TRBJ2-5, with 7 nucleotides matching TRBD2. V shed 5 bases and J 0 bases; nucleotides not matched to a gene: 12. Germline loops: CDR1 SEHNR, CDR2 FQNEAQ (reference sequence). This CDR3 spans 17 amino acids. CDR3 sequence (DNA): TGTGCCAGCAGCCGGGGGATCGGGGGGTATGACCAAGAGACCCAGTACTTC. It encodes CASSRGIGGYDQETQYF.

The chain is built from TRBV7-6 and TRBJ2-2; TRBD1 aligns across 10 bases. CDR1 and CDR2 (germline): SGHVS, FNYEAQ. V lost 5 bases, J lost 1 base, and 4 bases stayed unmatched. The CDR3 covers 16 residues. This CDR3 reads CASSTRDRGNTGELFF. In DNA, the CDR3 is TGTGCCAGCAGCACCCGGGACAGGGGGAACACCGGGGAGCTGTTTTTT.

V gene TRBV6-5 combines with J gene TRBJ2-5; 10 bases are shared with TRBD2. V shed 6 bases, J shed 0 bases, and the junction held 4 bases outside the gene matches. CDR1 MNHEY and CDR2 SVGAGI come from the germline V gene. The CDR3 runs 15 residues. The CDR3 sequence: CASRQTSGYQETQYF. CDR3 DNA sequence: TGTGCCAGCAGACAGACTAGCGGGTACCAAGAGACCCAGTACTTC.

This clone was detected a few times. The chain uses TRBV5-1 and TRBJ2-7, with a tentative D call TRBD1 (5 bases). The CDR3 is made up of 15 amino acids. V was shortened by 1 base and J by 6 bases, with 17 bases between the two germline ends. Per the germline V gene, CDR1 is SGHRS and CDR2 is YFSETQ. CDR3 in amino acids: CASSLNQGILGEQYF. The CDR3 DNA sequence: TGCGCCAGCAGCTTGAATCAGGGAATTCTAGGCGAGCAGTACTTC.

The CDR3 reads CASSLEQAGNTIYF. In DNA, the CDR3 is TGTGCCAGCAGCTTAGAACAGGCTGGAAACACCATATATTTT. V gene TRBV7-9 combines with J gene TRBJ1-3; perhaps TRBD1 as D (5 bases). The CDR3 consists of 14 residues. Germline V gene sequence: CDR1 SEHNR, CDR2 FQNEAQ (reference sequence). Trimming took 1 base from V and 2 from J, leaving 6 bases between them.

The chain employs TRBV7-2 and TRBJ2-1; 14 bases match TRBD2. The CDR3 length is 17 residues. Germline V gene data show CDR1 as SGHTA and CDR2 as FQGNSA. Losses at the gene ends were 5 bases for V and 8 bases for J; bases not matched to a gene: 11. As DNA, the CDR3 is TGTGCCAGCAGCCCCGGACTAGCGGGAGGTCCTGAGGATGAGCAGTTCTTC. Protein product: CASSPGLAGGPEDEQFF.

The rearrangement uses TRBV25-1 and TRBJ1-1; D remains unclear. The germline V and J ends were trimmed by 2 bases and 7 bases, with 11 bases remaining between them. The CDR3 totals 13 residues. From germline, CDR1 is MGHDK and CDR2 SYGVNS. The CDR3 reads CASSEVGHHEAFF. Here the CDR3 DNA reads TGTGCCAGCAGTGAAGTAGGGCACCATGAAGCTTTCTTT.

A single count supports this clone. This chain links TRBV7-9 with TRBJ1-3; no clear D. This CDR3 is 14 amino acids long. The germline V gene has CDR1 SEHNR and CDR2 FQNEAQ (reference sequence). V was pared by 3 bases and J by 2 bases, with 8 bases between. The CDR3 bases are TGTGCCAGCAGCTTGGAGGGTACTGGAAACACCATATATTTT. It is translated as CASSLEGTGNTIYF. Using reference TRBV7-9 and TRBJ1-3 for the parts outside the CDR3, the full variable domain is DTGVSQNPRHKITKRGQNVTFRCDPISEHNRLYWYRQTLGQGPEFLTYFQNEAQLEKSRLLSDRFSAERPKGSFSTLEIQRTEQGDSAMYLCASSLEGTGNTIYFGEGSWLTVV.

The CDR3 region has the DNA TGTGCCAGCAGCTTAGGGGGACAGGGTACCGGCGAGCAGTACTTC. Translated: CASSLGGQGTGEQYF. The V and J genes are TRBV13 and TRBJ2-7, with 9 bases aligning to TRBD1. The V segment lost 0 bases and the J segment 6 bases; nucleotides outside the gene matches: 6. CDR1 and CDR2 (germline): PRHDT, FYEKMQ (reference sequence). This CDR3 has 15 amino acids.

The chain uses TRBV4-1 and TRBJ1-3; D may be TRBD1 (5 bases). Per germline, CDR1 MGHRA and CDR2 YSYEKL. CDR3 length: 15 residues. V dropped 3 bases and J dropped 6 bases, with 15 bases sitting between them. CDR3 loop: CASSQGGEKVNTIYF. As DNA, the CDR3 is TGCGCCAGCAGCCAGGGGGGGGAGAAAGTAAACACCATATATTTT.

For the CDR3, the DNA is TGTGCCAGCAGCCCGACAGTGTCCTACAATGAGCAGTTCTTC. Its translation is CASSPTVSYNEQFF. The chain employs TRBV27 and TRBJ2-1; TRBD1 is a possible D gene (5 bases). V shed 6 bases and J shed 1 base, with 10 bases lying between them. The V gene's germline CDR1 is MNHEY and CDR2 SMNVEV (reference sequence). This CDR3 region has 14 residues.

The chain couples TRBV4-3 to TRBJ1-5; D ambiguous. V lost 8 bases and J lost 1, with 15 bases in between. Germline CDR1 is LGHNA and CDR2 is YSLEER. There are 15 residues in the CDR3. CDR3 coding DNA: TGCGCCAGCTCGTGGGATTTGGGGAGCAATCAGCCCCAGCATTTT. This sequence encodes CASSWDLGSNQPQHF.

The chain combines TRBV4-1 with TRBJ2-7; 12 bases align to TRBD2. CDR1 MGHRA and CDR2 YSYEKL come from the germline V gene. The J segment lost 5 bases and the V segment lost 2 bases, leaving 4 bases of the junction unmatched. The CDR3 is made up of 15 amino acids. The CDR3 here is CASSQRLAGVNEQYF. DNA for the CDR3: TGCGCCAGCAGCCAAAGACTAGCGGGAGTCAACGAGCAGTACTTC.

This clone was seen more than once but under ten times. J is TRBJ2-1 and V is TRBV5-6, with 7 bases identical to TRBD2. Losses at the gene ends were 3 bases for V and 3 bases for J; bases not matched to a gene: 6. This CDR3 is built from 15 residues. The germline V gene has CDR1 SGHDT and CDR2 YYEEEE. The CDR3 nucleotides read TGTGCCAGCAGCTCCTCGGCGGGAGACTACAATGAGCAGTTCTTC. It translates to CASSSSAGDYNEQFF.

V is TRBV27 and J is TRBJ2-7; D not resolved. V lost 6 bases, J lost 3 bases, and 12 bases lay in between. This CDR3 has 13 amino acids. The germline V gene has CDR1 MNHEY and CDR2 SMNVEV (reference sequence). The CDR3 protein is CASSPWVLYEQYF. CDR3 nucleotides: TGTGCCAGCAGCCCATGGGTACTCTACGAGCAGTACTTC.